This entry lists 12 T cell receptor beta chains sequenced from one sample in a study of siplizumab effects on memory and regulatory T cells. Using immunoSEQ multiplex PCR, the repertoire was profiled, and TCRdb retains in-frame clones only, with some absent. The data show about 72,000 clones, less than 95% seen once. Material for sequencing was CD8+ T cells sorted from blood. These receptors originate from a human donor in good health.

The gene calls are TRBV5-1 and TRBJ2-7, with TRBD2 matching over 7 bases. V lost 0 bases, J lost 6 bases, and 9 bases stayed unmatched. This CDR3 has 15 residues. Germline loops: CDR1 SGHRS, CDR2 YFSETQ. In nucleotides, the CDR3 is TGCGCCAGCAGCTTGGAGGTTGGGGAGGGTCTCGAGCAGTACTTC. Amino acids: CASSLEVGEGLEQYF.

This sequence joins TRBV5-4 and TRBJ1-1; TRBD1 is a possible D gene (6 bases). Trimming pared 4 bases from V and 1 base from J, leaving 8 bases between. Germline CDR1 and CDR2: SGHNT and YYREEE (reference sequence). This CDR3 has 13 amino acids. The CDR3 protein is CASSPGQNTEAFF. The CDR3 nucleotides read TGTGCCAGCAGCCCGGGACAGAACACTGAAGCTTTCTTT.

The chain is built from TRBV9 and TRBJ2-1; D gene unclear. Trimming took 0 bases from V and 8 from J, leaving 12 bases between them. CDR3 length equals 14 residues. The germline V gene has CDR1 SGDLS and CDR2 YYNGEE. The CDR3 sequence: CASSVGRHEDEQFF. CDR3 in DNA: TGTGCCAGCAGCGTAGGAAGGCATGAGGATGAGCAGTTCTTC.

The V call is TRBV5-6, the J call TRBJ2-7; 10 bases fit TRBD1. This CDR3 is built from 14 residues. Germline CDR1 SGHDT, CDR2 YYEEEE. J was trimmed by 3 bases and V by 2 bases; bases with no gene match: 2. The CDR3 spells CASSFRDRGYEQYF. The CDR3 DNA follows: TGTGCCAGCAGCTTCCGGGACAGGGGCTACGAGCAGTACTTC.

The chain employs TRBV19 and TRBJ1-3; D remains ambiguous. Per the germline V gene, CDR1 is LNHDA and CDR2 is SQIVND (reference sequence). The CDR3 contains 15 residues. The V end was cut by 3 bases, the J end by 0 bases, with 9 bases between. This CDR3 reads CASSIWANSGNTIYF. DNA for the CDR3: TGTGCCAGTAGTATTTGGGCCAACTCTGGAAACACCATATATTTT. Filled out from reference TRBV19 and TRBJ1-3, the complete variable domain reads DGGITQSPKYLFRKEGQNVTLSCEQNLNHDAMYWYRQDPGQGLRLIYYSQIVNDFQKGDIAEGYSVSREKKESFPLTVTSAQKNPTAFYLCASSIWANSGNTIYFGEGSWLTVV.

The chain recombines TRBV6-4 with TRBJ2-3; 10 bases are shared with TRBD2. The CDR3 has 15 residues. Trimming removed 5 bases from V and 4 bases from J; junction bases left unmatched: 6. Germline CDR1 MRHNA, CDR2 SNTAGT. The CDR3 sequence is CASSLTSGFADTQYF. As DNA, the CDR3 is TGTGCCAGCAGTCTGACTAGCGGGTTCGCAGATACGCAGTATTTT.

V and J are TRBV4-1 and TRBJ2-5, with TRBD2 matching 9 bases. This CDR3 spans 16 amino acids. The V segment lost 4 bases and the J segment 4 bases; nucleotides outside the gene matches: 10. CDR1 is MGHRA, CDR2 YSYEKL, per germline. This chain's CDR3 is CASSPGGGGVRETQYF. The CDR3 DNA reads TGCGCCAGCAGCCCGGGCGGCGGGGGGGTTCGAGAGACCCAGTACTTC.

V is TRBV10-3 and J is TRBJ2-1, with TRBD2 identical over 9 bases. CDR3 length: 14 residues. The V and J ends lost 9 bases and 0 bases, in that order; junction bases with no gene match: 3. CDR1 is ENHRY, CDR2 SYGVKD, per germline. The CDR3 nucleotides are TGTGCCATTCATAGCGGGAGCTCCTACAATGAGCAGTTCTTC. Translation: CAIHSGSSYNEQFF.

The chain recombines TRBV4-1 with TRBJ2-5; D is possibly TRBD2 (6 bases). CDR1 is MGHRA, CDR2 YSYEKL, per germline. Trimming pared 3 bases from V and 4 bases from J, leaving 18 bases between. This CDR3 contains 16 residues. The CDR3 is CASSQSPGGVGETQYF. Written as DNA, the CDR3 is TGCGCCAGCAGCCAGTCCCCCGGCGGGGTAGGAGAGACCCAGTACTTC.

The gene calls are TRBV7-8 and TRBJ1-5; D is uncertain. V was clipped by 5 bases and J by 6 bases, with 14 bases between them. This CDR3 has 14 residues. The V gene's germline CDR1 is SGHVS and CDR2 FQNEAQ. The CDR3 protein is CASSPTSGGQPQHF. As DNA, the CDR3 is TGTGCCAGCAGCCCAACTTCAGGCGGTCAGCCCCAGCATTTT. Full variable domain (missing parts from reference TRBV7-8 and TRBJ1-5): GAGVSQSPRYKVAKRGQDVALRCDPISGHVSLFWYQQALGQGPEFLTYFQNEAQLDKSGLPSDRFFAERPEGSVSTLKIQRTQQEDSAVYLCASSPTSGGQPQHFGDGTRLSIL.

This clone was seen a single time. The rearrangement uses TRBV7-9 and TRBJ1-1, with no clear D. The CDR3 has 13 residues. Germline-derived CDR1 and CDR2 are SEHNR and FQNEAQ (reference sequence). Trimming stripped 1 base from V and 5 bases from J, with 8 bases between. The CDR3 DNA reads as TGTGCCAGCAGCTTAGATCCGGGGACTGAAGCTTTCTTT. This codes for CASSLDPGTEAFF.

The chain recombines TRBV5-4 with TRBJ2-2, with 10 nucleotides matching TRBD2. J was trimmed by 6 bases and V by 3 bases; bases with no gene match: 8. In germline, CDR1 is SGHNT, CDR2 YYREEE (reference sequence). This CDR3 region has 16 residues. The CDR3, as DNA: TGTGCCAGCAGCTGGGGTAGCGGGAGGTTTCCCGGGGAGCTGTTTTTT. Translated, it gives CASSWGSGRFPGELFF.